The rows below give T cell receptor beta chains drawn from one sample of a study of T cell repertoires in cytomegalovirus infection. One entry per CDR3 protein results from TCRdb running MiXCR on the reads. The table lists about 130,000 distinct CDR3 sequences, roughly 9% of them singletons. Specimen: PBMCs. These receptors came from a human donor in good health (CMV status not recorded). Some clones in this sample may be carry-over from other donors' samples. Both conserved end residues are trimmed from each CDR3. Fields, in order: J gene, clone size, V gene, CDR3 protein. Clone size is shown for a subset of rows, as once, few, many or a class of expanded clone.

>TRBJ1-1|many|TRBV2
ASRAPRGAGSEAF
>TRBJ1-1|many|TRBV7-6
ASSLAYGSTEAF
>TRBJ2-5|few|TRBV25-1
ASSLYRGNKETQY
>TRBJ1-2|many|TRBV7-2
ASSLAVPGQGAGYGYT
>TRBJ1-1|many|TRBV7-2
ASSRRQRNTEAF
>TRBJ2-7|many|TRBV12-3/TRBV12-4
ASSLSGGNEQY
>TRBJ2-2|many|TRBV12-3/TRBV12-4
ASSLAGPNTGELF
>TRBJ1-2|-|TRBV7-9
ASRPDKTDHGYT
>TRBJ1-1|few|TRBV2
ASSLGQGWGTEAF
>TRBJ1-2|many|TRBV12-3/TRBV12-4
ASSLGAGYT
>TRBJ1-5|few|TRBV29-1
SVGQGGNQPQH
>TRBJ1-2|many|TRBV14
ASSPDGHYGYT
>TRBJ1-2|many|TRBV6-5
ASSGDSGYGYT
>TRBJ2-5|many|TRBV12-3/TRBV12-4
ASSPGLGIETQY
>TRBJ2-2|many|TRBV5-6
ASSLARNTGELF
>TRBJ1-1|many|TRBV7-9
ASSLPLENTEAF
>TRBJ2-1|many|TRBV7-8
ASSPAGGQMNEQF
>TRBJ1-4|many|TRBV7-2
ASSLGPILANEKLF
>TRBJ2-7|-|TRBV20-1
SAKWGAYEQY
>TRBJ2-3|many|TRBV7-2
ASSLDTGGTTDTQY
>TRBJ2-1|-|TRBV27
ASRPWQSSYNEQF
>TRBJ2-3|many|TRBV7-2
ASSFGTGVTDTQY
>TRBJ1-3|many|TRBV5-6
ASSLGWIASGNTIY
>TRBJ1-1|many|TRBV28
ASNTGVTEAF
>TRBJ1-2|-|TRBV29-1
SVEEGPHT
>TRBJ1-2|few|TRBV10-3
AGQGAANYGYT
>TRBJ1-2|many|TRBV20-1
SARDQVGNGYT
>TRBJ1-1|few|TRBV24-1
ATSASGNTEAF
>TRBJ2-3|few|TRBV7-9
ASRETGNTDTQY